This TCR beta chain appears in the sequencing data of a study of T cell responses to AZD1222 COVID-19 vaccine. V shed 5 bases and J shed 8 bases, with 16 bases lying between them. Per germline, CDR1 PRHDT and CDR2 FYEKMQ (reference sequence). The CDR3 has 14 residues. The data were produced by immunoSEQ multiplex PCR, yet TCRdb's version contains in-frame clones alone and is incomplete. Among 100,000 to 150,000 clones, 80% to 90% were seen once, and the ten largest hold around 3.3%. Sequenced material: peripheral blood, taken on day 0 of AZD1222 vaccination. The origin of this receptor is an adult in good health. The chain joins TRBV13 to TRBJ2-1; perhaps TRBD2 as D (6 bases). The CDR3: CASSPRLVPHEQFF. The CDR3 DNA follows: TGTGCCAGCAGCCCGCGACTAGTTCCCCATGAGCAGTTCTTC.